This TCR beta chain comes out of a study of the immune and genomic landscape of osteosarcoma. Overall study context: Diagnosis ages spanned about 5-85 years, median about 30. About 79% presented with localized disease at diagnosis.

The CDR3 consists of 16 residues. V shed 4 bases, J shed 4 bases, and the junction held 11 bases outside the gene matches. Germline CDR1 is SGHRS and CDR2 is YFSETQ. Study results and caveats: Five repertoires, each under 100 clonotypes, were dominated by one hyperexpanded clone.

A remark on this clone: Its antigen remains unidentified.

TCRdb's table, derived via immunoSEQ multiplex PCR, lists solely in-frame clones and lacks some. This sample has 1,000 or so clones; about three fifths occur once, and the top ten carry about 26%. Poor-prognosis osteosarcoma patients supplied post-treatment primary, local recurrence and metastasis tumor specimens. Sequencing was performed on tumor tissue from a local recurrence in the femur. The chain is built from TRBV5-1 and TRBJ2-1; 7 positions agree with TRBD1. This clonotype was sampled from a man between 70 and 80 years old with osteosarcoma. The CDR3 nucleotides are TGCGCCAGCAGCCCAAAATTCCGGGACAGTTACAATGAGCAGTTCTTC. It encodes CASSPKFRDSYNEQFF. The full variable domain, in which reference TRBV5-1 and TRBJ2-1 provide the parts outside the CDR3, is KAGVTQTPRYLIKTRGQQVTLSCSPISGHRSVSWYQQTPGQGLQFLFEYFSETQRNKGNFPGRFSGRQFSNSRSEMNVSTLELGDSALYLCASSPKFRDSYNEQFFGPGTRLTVL.